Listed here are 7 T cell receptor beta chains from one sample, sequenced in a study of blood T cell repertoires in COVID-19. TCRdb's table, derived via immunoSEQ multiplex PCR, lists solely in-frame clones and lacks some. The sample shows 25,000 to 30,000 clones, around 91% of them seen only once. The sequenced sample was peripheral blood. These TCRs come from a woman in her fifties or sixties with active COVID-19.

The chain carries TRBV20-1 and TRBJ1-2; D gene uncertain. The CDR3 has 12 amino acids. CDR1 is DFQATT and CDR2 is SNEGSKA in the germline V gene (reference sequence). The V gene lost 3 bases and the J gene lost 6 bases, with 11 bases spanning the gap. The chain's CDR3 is CSASTEPDGYTF. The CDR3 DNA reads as TGCAGTGCTAGTACAGAACCGGATGGCTACACCTTC.

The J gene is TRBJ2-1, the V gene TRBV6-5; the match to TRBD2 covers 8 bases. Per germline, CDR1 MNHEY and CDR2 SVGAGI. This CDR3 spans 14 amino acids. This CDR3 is CQTRRTSISNEQFF. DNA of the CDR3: TGTCAGACTCGGAGGACTAGCATATCGAATGAGCAGTTCTTC.

In DNA, the CDR3 is TGTGCCAGCAGCTTGTTCCTACAGGGGTCAACCTCTGGGGCCAACGTCCTGACTTTC. It encodes CASSLFLQGSTSGANVLTF. The chain uses TRBV5-6 and TRBJ2-6; 7 nucleotides match TRBD1. The CDR3 length is 19 residues. The J segment lost 0 bases and the V segment lost 1 base, leaving 10 bases of the junction unmatched. The germline V gene encodes CDR1 SGHDT and CDR2 YYEEEE.

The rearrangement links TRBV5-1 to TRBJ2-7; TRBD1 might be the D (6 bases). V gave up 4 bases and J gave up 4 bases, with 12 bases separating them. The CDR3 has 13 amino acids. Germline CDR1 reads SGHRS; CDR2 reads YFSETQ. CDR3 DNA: TGCGCCAGCAGCCAAGGACAGATTTACGAGCAGTACTTC. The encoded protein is CASSQGQIYEQYF.

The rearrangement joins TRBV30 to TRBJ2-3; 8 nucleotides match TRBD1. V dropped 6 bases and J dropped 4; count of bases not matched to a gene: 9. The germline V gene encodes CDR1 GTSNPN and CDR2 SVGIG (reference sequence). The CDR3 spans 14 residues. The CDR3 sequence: CACQRTGSPDTQYF. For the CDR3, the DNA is TGTGCCTGCCAAAGGACAGGGTCCCCAGATACGCAGTATTTT.

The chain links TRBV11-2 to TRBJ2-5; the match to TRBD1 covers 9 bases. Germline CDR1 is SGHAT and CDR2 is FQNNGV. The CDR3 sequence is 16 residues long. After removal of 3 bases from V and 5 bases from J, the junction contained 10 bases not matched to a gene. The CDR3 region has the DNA TGTGCCAGCAGCTTCAAACCCGGGACAGGGTCGGAGACCCAGTACTTC. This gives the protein CASSFKPGTGSETQYF.

The CDR3 region is CASRQASGNTIYF. In DNA, the CDR3 is TGTGCCAGCAGACAGGCCTCTGGAAACACCATATATTTT. V is TRBV25-1 and J is TRBJ1-3, with a tentative D call TRBD1 (5 bases). CDR1 is MGHDK and CDR2 is SYGVNS in the germline V gene. The CDR3 sequence is 13 residues long. Trimming shortened V by 6 bases and J by 0 bases, and 6 bases separated the two germline ends. The complete variable domain, with remaining parts taken from reference TRBV25-1 and TRBJ1-3, reads EADIYQTPRYLVIGTGKKITLECSQTMGHDKMYWYQQDPGMELHLIHYSYGVNSTEKGDLSSESTVSRIRTEHFPLTLESARPSHTSQYLCASRQASGNTIYFGEGSWLTVV.